The clone carrying this T cell receptor beta chain was seen at least ten times. As yet, its antigen is unknown. Unique-molecular-identifier-tagged TCR beta cDNA libraries were used. It was from roughly 1.1 to 9.2 million T cells that 500,000 to 600,000 cDNA molecules came. TCRdb re-called the PCR reads with MiXCR, one entry per CDR3 protein. Here the sample spans roughly 570,000 distinct CDR3 sequences, approximately 31% being singletons. This entry comes from a study of post-analysis software for immune sequencing data. Study results and limitations: Controls had significantly higher normalized Chao1 diversity than multiple sclerosis patients. A handful of TRBV segments were significantly more frequent in patients than in controls. TRBV5-6, TRBV5-1 and TRBV20-1 were among these segments.

The CDR3 covers 13 residues. V lost 5 bases, J lost 5 bases, and 12 bases lay in between. The chain combines TRBV12-3 or TRBV12-4 with TRBJ2-5; D possibly corresponds to TRBD2 (5 bases). The sample consisted of blood. The receptor comes from a girl younger than 18 with multiple sclerosis. CDR3 residues: CASSPGVGETQYF. CDR3 nucleotide sequence: TGTGCCAGCAGTCCCGGGGTCGGGGAGACCCAGTACTTC.